This T cell receptor (beta chain) was retrieved from a study of blood T cell repertoires in COVID-19. The length of the CDR3 is 15 residues. Germline V gives CDR1 SNHLY, CDR2 FYNNEI. V lost 0 bases and J lost 2; bases outside the gene matches: 0. This table comes from immunoSEQ multiplex PCR, and its TCRdb copy is limited to in-frame clones, with some not included. This sample carries more than 150,000 clones, 65% to 80% of them seen once, and the ten largest clones take about 13%. This TCR was recovered from a man in his forties or fifties who had recovered from COVID-19. Sequencing was performed on peripheral blood. This chain connects TRBV2 to TRBJ1-5, with 8 nucleotides matching TRBD1. CDR3 loop: CASSEARGRNQPQHF. The CDR3 nucleotides read TGTGCCAGCAGTGAAGCCAGGGGGCGCAATCAGCCCCAGCATTTT.